This T cell receptor (beta chain) was sequenced for a study of blood T cell repertoires in COVID-19. The table came from immunoSEQ multiplex PCR; TCRdb's copy has only in-frame clones and leaves some out. The table lists approximately 130,000 clones, about four fifths of them singletons. The CDR3 spans 15 residues. Germline CDR1 reads SGHKS; CDR2 reads YYEKEE (reference sequence). V was clipped by 2 bases and J by 0 bases, with 9 bases between them. Sequences were obtained from peripheral blood. The chain carries TRBV5-5 and TRBJ2-1; TRBD1 is a possible D gene (5 bases). The receptor comes from an elderly man with acute or convalescent COVID-19. The CDR3 DNA reads TGTGCCAGCAGCTTAACAGGTAGCTCCTACAATGAGCAGTTCTTC. Encoded protein: CASSLTGSSYNEQFF.